The 31 T cell receptor beta chains in this list originate from one sample, sequenced in a study of T cells in narcolepsy. Sequenced by immunoSEQ multiplex PCR; TCRdb stores in-frame clones only, minus some. Found here are about 12,000 clones, around 94% of them singletons; the top ten hold 0.85% to 1.3%. The material sequenced was CD45RA- memory CD4+ T cells from PBMCs. These receptors were taken from a human donor with narcolepsy.

V and J are TRBV29-1 and TRBJ1-2; TRBD1 is a possible D gene (5 bases). This CDR3 region has 10 residues. The V gene lost 7 bases and the J gene lost 6 bases, with 9 bases spanning the gap. Germline V gene lookup returns CDR1 SQVTM and CDR2 ANQGSEA. In DNA, the CDR3 is TGCAGCGCCGGGGGGGATGGCTACACCTTC. This codes for CSAGGDGYTF.

This chain links TRBV6-5 with TRBJ2-7; D ambiguous. The CDR3 loop spans 12 amino acids. Germline values: CDR1 MNHEY, CDR2 SVGAGI. With 6 bases removed from V and 3 bases from J, the gap between germline ends came to 9 bases. In DNA, the CDR3 is TGTGCCAGCAGCCCCGCCGGCTACGAGCAGTACTTC. Translating gives CASSPAGYEQYF.

DNA of the CDR3: TGTGCCAGTAGTACCCACGCCGCGGGAGGGAGCACAGATACGCAGTATTTT. This gives the protein CASSTHAAGGSTDTQYF. The chain is built from TRBV19 and TRBJ2-3; the match to TRBD2 covers 9 bases. Germline V gene lookup returns CDR1 LNHDA and CDR2 SQIVND (reference sequence). The CDR3 extends over 17 amino acids. J gave up 0 bases and V 4 bases, and 8 bases lay outside the gene matches.

The sample holds one count of this clone. V usage is TRBV7-8 and J usage is TRBJ2-1; D unresolved. Germline V gene lookup returns CDR1 SGHVS and CDR2 FQNEAQ. The CDR3 is 12 residues long. V dropped 5 bases and J dropped 6 bases, with 8 bases sitting between them. The CDR3 protein is CASSPVLNEQFF. The CDR3 DNA reads as TGTGCCAGCAGCCCAGTACTCAATGAGCAGTTCTTC.

This rearrangement joins TRBV6-5 to TRBJ2-7, with D tentatively TRBD1 (6 bases). The V gene lost 5 bases and the J gene lost 3 bases, with 11 bases spanning the gap. This CDR3 spans 13 amino acids. Looked up from germline, CDR1 is MNHEY and CDR2 is SVGAGI. The CDR3 DNA is TGTGCCAGCAGTCCGTCGGACAGCTACGAGCAGTACTTC. Amino acid sequence: CASSPSDSYEQYF.

This chain joins TRBV7-8 and TRBJ2-3; a possible D gene is TRBD2 (5 bases). The CDR3 spans 16 residues. Germline V gives CDR1 SGHVS, CDR2 FQNEAQ. The V end lost 5 bases, the J end lost 0 bases, and 15 bases lay between the germline ends. CDR3 in amino acids: CASSPLLGTSTDTQYF. CDR3 bases: TGTGCCAGCAGCCCCCTACTAGGCACTAGCACAGATACGCAGTATTTT.

This sequence joins TRBV11-3 and TRBJ2-3, with D tentatively TRBD2 (6 bases). The CDR3 extends over 16 amino acids. The V gene lost 1 base and the J gene lost 1 base, with 12 bases spanning the gap. Germline V lookup: CDR1 SGHNT, CDR2 YENEEA. CDR3 amino acids: CASSLGRWGGTDTQYF. The CDR3, as DNA: TGTGCCAGCAGCTTAGGTCGGTGGGGGGGCACAGATACGCAGTATTTT.

J is TRBJ1-3 and V is TRBV14; no definite D call. The CDR3 totals 15 residues. CDR1 is SGHDN and CDR2 is FVKESK in the germline V gene. V was pared by 0 bases and J by 4 bases, with 10 bases between. CDR3 nucleotide sequence: TGTGCCAGCAGCCAAGATCGCGGATACGGAAACACCATATATTTT. Residues: CASSQDRGYGNTIYF.

The chain couples TRBV11-3 to TRBJ2-1; 8 nucleotides agree with TRBD2. J gave up 9 bases and V 3 bases, and 10 bases lay outside the gene matches. The CDR3 contains 15 residues. The V gene's germline CDR1 is SGHNT and CDR2 YENEEA. The CDR3 spells CASSLAGGIWGEQFF. CDR3 sequence (DNA): TGTGCCAGCAGCTTGGCGGGGGGAATATGGGGTGAGCAGTTCTTC.

This clone has only one observation. The rearrangement joins TRBV9 to TRBJ1-4; 7 nucleotides align to TRBD1. The junction had 10 bases not matched to a gene; V was cut back by 3 bases and J by 5 bases. The CDR3 loop spans 16 amino acids. Germline CDR1 and CDR2: SGDLS and YYNGEE. CDR3 in DNA: TGTGCCAGCAGCGGCCGGGACAGAGGCATCAATGAAAAACTGTTTTTT. Amino acids: CASSGRDRGINEKLFF.

The chain carries TRBV10-1 and TRBJ2-4, with TRBD1 matching 9 bases. Losses at the gene ends were 0 bases for V and 4 bases for J; bases not matched to a gene: 1. Germline CDR1 and CDR2: WNHNN and SYGVQD (reference sequence). The CDR3 totals 15 residues. CDR3 sequence: CASSESGQGKNIQYF. The CDR3 region has the DNA TGCGCCAGCAGTGAGTCGGGACAGGGAAAAAACATTCAGTACTTC.

A word on this clone: Its ends do not fully match the called genes, so a read error is possible. The CDR3 coding sequence is TGTGCCAGCAGTTTAGGGGACAGCGGAGCGGAAAAACTGTTTTTT. Its protein is CASSLGDSGAEKLFF. V gene TRBV7-9 combines with J gene TRBJ1-4; TRBD1 aligns across 7 bases. In germline, CDR1 is SEHNR, CDR2 FQNEAQ (reference sequence). The CDR3 spans 15 residues.

The count of this clone is one. DNA for the CDR3: TGTGCCAGCAGTCCCGACATGATAACGAACACTGAAGCTTTCTTT. This translates into CASSPDMITNTEAFF. The chain links TRBV6-6 to TRBJ1-1; D unclear. CDR1 is MNHNY, CDR2 SVGAGI, per germline (reference sequence). The CDR3 covers 15 residues. The V end was cut by 5 bases, the J end by 1 base, with 14 bases between.

The chain carries TRBV5-1 and TRBJ1-1, with 7 bases matching TRBD1. After removal of 7 bases from V and 0 bases from J, the junction contained 6 bases not matched to a gene. CDR1 and CDR2 from the germline V gene are SGHRS and YFSETQ. The CDR3 is made up of 14 amino acids. CDR3 nucleotide sequence: TGCGCCAGCGACGAGACAGGGATGAACACTGAAGCTTTCTTT. Translated: CASDETGMNTEAFF.

The J gene is TRBJ2-5, the V gene TRBV18, with D possibly being TRBD1 (6 bases). This CDR3 contains 15 residues. Trimming removed 0 bases at V and 5 bases at J, with 13 bases between. Germline loops: CDR1 KGHSH, CDR2 LQKENI. CDR3 loop: CASSPPRSGGETQYF. The CDR3 DNA reads TGTGCCAGCTCACCACCGAGGAGTGGGGGCGAGACCCAGTACTTC.

The J gene is TRBJ2-7, the V gene TRBV20-1; no firm D call. V gave up 3 bases and J gave up 1 base, with 4 bases separating them. Germline-derived CDR1 and CDR2 are DFQATT and SNEGSKA (reference sequence). This CDR3 comprises 11 residues. CDR3 nucleotides: TGCAGTGCTAGGACATCCTACGAGCAGTACTTC. It codes for CSARTSYEQYF.

The chain links TRBV4-2 to TRBJ1-2; 8 positions match TRBD1. The CDR3 sequence is 16 residues long. The trim removed 0 bases at V and 4 bases at J, leaving 7 bases unmatched. Germline loops: CDR1 LGHNA, CDR2 YNFKEQ. The CDR3 nucleotides are TGTGCCAGCAGCCAAGATGGCCCTGGACAGGGCTATGGCTACACCTTC. This translates into CASSQDGPGQGYGYTF.

The DNA of the CDR3 is TGTGCCAGCAGCTCGATGGCTAGCCTCCAAGAGACCCAGTACTTC. It encodes CASSSMASLQETQYF. The chain couples TRBV5-4 to TRBJ2-5; tentative D call: TRBD2 (5 bases). Trimming stripped 3 bases from V and 1 base from J, with 13 bases between. Per the germline V gene, CDR1 is SGHNT and CDR2 is YYREEE (reference sequence). This CDR3 comprises 15 residues.

This sequence joins TRBV5-4 and TRBJ2-7, with 9 bases matching TRBD1. Germline loops: CDR1 SGHNT, CDR2 YYREEE (reference sequence). The CDR3 has 13 amino acids. The V segment lost 9 bases and the J segment 0 bases; nucleotides outside the gene matches: 4. The CDR3 loop is CATQGQGSYEQYF. The DNA for the CDR3 is TGTGCCACTCAGGGACAGGGCTCCTACGAGCAGTACTTC.

CDR3 nucleotides: TGTGCCAGCAGTTTACCTAGCGGGAGAAATGAGCAGTTCTTC. Its protein is CASSLPSGRNEQFF. This rearrangement joins TRBV27 to TRBJ2-1; 10 bases map to TRBD2. The V segment lost 2 bases and the J segment 7 bases; nucleotides outside the gene matches: 2. CDR1 MNHEY and CDR2 SMNVEV come from the germline V gene (reference sequence). The CDR3 is 14 residues long.

The table lists this clone with a count of one. The gene calls are TRBV9 and TRBJ2-5; D unclear. In germline, CDR1 is SGDLS, CDR2 YYNGEE. The CDR3 has 13 residues. The V gene lost 0 bases and the J gene lost 9 bases, with 12 bases spanning the gap. The CDR3 reads CASSVESRMAQYF. CDR3 bases: TGTGCCAGCAGCGTAGAATCACGGATGGCCCAGTACTTC.

This CDR3 reads CASSPAGVIYEQYF. The CDR3 DNA follows: TGTGCCAGCAGCCCAGCGGGGGTGATCTACGAGCAGTACTTC. The V call is TRBV7-2, the J call TRBJ2-7; 8 nucleotides align to TRBD2. Trimming removed 5 bases from V and 3 bases from J; junction bases left unmatched: 6. CDR1 SGHTA and CDR2 FQGNSA come from the germline V gene. The CDR3 loop spans 14 amino acids.

J is TRBJ2-5 and V is TRBV18; D is unresolved. The germline V gene has CDR1 KGHSH and CDR2 LQKENI. V was cut by 2 bases and J by 6 bases, with 10 bases left in between. CDR3 size: 13 residues. The CDR3 DNA reads as TGTGCCAGCTCACCAGGCCAGACGAAGACCCAGTACTTC. This encodes CASSPGQTKTQYF.

The V and J genes are TRBV7-3 and TRBJ1-1, with D tentatively TRBD1 (5 bases). The CDR3 contains 13 residues. Trimming pared 4 bases from V and 0 bases from J, leaving 6 bases between. The V gene's germline CDR1 is SGHTA and CDR2 FQGTGA. The CDR3 DNA sequence: TGTGCCAGCAGCTCGACAGTGAACACTGAAGCTTTCTTT. Translated: CASSSTVNTEAFF. The whole variable domain, remainder taken from reference TRBV7-3 and TRBJ1-1, is GAGVSQTPSNKVTEKGKYVELRCDPISGHTALYWYRQSLGQGPEFLIYFQGTGAADDSGLPNDRFFAVRPEGSVSTLKIQRTERGDSAVYLCASSSTVNTEAFFGQGTRLTVV.

The chain is built from TRBV7-9 and TRBJ1-2, with a possible D match to TRBD1 (5 bases). Germline values: CDR1 SEHNR, CDR2 FQNEAQ (reference sequence). V shed 0 bases and J shed 6 bases, with 11 bases lying between them. This CDR3 comprises 14 residues. The CDR3 reads CASSLAGSGDGYTF. CDR3 sequence (DNA): TGTGCCAGCAGCTTAGCAGGGTCGGGGGATGGCTACACCTTC.

This chain links TRBV29-1 with TRBJ1-2; 10 bases are shared with TRBD1. CDR1 and CDR2 (germline): SQVTM, ANQGSEA. The CDR3 has 13 residues. V shed 7 bases, J shed 10 bases, and the junction held 12 bases outside the gene matches. The CDR3 sequence is CSASWRDRGAYTF. Written as DNA, the CDR3 is TGCAGCGCCTCCTGGCGGGACAGGGGAGCCTACACCTTC.

The chain carries TRBV7-5 and TRBJ2-7; no DNA check was done on the table's D call, TRBD2. TRBV7-5 counts as a pseudogene. This CDR3 has 12 amino acids. The CDR3 DNA sequence: TGTGTCAGAAGCTTTACTAGCTACGAGCAGTACTTC. Residues: CVRSFTSYEQYF.

The J gene is TRBJ2-7, the V gene TRBV2, with TRBD1 matching over 7 bases. V trimming: 2 bases; J trimming: 3 bases; junction bases outside the gene matches: 4. Germline V lookup: CDR1 SNHLY, CDR2 FYNNEI. This CDR3 has 14 residues. CDR3 nucleotide sequence: TGTGCCAGCAGTGAATACGCAGGGGGCTACGAGCAGTACTTC. Translation: CASSEYAGGYEQYF.

This chain's CDR3 is CASSERWNTEAFF. DNA for the CDR3: TGTGCCAGCAGTGAAAGGTGGAACACTGAAGCTTTCTTT. The chain carries TRBV2 and TRBJ1-1; D gene ambiguous. CDR1 SNHLY and CDR2 FYNNEI come from the germline V gene. The ends were cut back, 2 bases at V and 1 base at J, with 5 bases in the middle. The CDR3 has 13 amino acids.

The chain recombines TRBV5-1 with TRBJ2-6; D is undetermined. Looked up from germline, CDR1 is SGHRS and CDR2 is YFSETQ. Deletions cut 1 base from V and 2 bases from J, with 7 bases between. The CDR3 loop spans 15 amino acids. The CDR3 nucleotides read TGCGCCAGCAGCTTGAACGAAGCTGGGGCCAACGTCCTGACTTTC. Translating gives CASSLNEAGANVLTF.

CDR3 region: CASSFDPGHFFYEQYF. The CDR3 DNA sequence: TGTGCCAGCAGCTTCGATCCGGGACACTTTTTCTACGAGCAGTACTTC. The J gene is TRBJ2-7, the V gene TRBV5-5; possible D gene TRBD1, 6 bases. The germline CDR1 and CDR2 sequences are SGHKS and YYEKEE (reference sequence). V dropped 2 bases and J dropped 3 bases, with 18 bases sitting between them. The CDR3 contains 16 residues.